A selection of T cell receptor beta chains follows, all from one sample in a study of response to subunit inactivated influenza vaccine. From the RT-PCR reads, TCRdb called clonotypes with MiXCR, one entry per CDR3 protein. The sample lists roughly 160,000 distinct CDR3 sequences; approximately 11% were seen once. Sequencing was performed on non-naive T cells sorted from PBMCs, taken 40 to 50 days after vaccination. Receptors originate from a man aged 50 to 60 who received an inactivated influenza vaccine. Both conserved end residues are part of each CDR3. A D gene is named only where the DNA matches it firmly. Clone size is shown for a subset of rows, as once, few, many or a class of expanded clone.

>.|few|TRBV7-2|TRBJ1-3
TGTGCCAGCAGCTGGGGCCGCTCCTCTGGAAACACCATATATTTT
CASSWGRSSGNTIYF
>.|.|TRBV24-1|TRBJ2-5
TGTGCCATCGGTTCGTGGGAGACCCAGTACTTC
CAIGSWETQYF
>TRBD1|.|TRBV3-1|TRBJ1-6
TGTGCCAGCAGCCCGAGACAGGGGGTAAATTCACCCCTCCACTTT
CASSPRQGVNSPLHF
>.|.|TRBV29-1|TRBJ2-6
TGCAGCGTTGGGGTCTTGGGGGTAGGGGCCAACGTCCTGACTTTC
CSVGVLGVGANVLTF
>.|many|TRBV4-3|TRBJ2-3
TGCGCCAGCAGCCAAGGTCTCTCACGGGATACGCAGTATTTT
CASSQGLSRDTQYF
>.|.|TRBV7-9|TRBJ1-4
TGTGCCAGCCGAGTCAGTTGGAATGAAAAACTGTTTTTT
CASRVSWNEKLFF
>.|.|TRBV2|TRBJ1-4
TGTGCCAGCAGTGAAGGGGACCGTTATGAAAAACTGTTTTTT
CASSEGDRYEKLFF
>TRBD2|.|TRBV20-1|TRBJ2-7
TGCAGTGCTAGCCGGACTAGCGGCTTAAGTGGGTACGAGCAGTACTTC
CSASRTSGLSGYEQYF
>.|.|TRBV20-1|TRBJ2-7
TGCAGTGCTACTGACCGACAGCAAACCATCTACGAGCAGTACTTC
CSATDRQQTIYEQYF
>.|.|TRBV7-8|TRBJ1-5
TGTGCCAGCAGCTACGGACAAAATTCAGGGTGCCGGCAGCATTTT
CASSYGQNSGCRQHF
>.|many|TRBV25-1|TRBJ2-3
TGTGCCAGCAGTGTAGAAGGGTTCACAGATACGCAGTATTTT
CASSVEGFTDTQYF
>TRBD2|few|TRBV5-1|TRBJ2-5
TGCGCCAGCAGCTTGATCCTAGCGGAAGAGACCCAGTACTTC
CASSLILAEETQYF
>TRBD1|many|TRBV5-5|TRBJ1-6
TGTGCCAGCAGCTTCTCCGGGACAGGAGGTTCACCCCTCCACTTT
CASSFSGTGGSPLHF
>.|many|TRBV11-1|TRBJ2-5
TGTGCCAGCAGCCTGTTGGGGCCCCAAGAGACCCAGTACTTC
CASSLLGPQETQYF
>.|.|TRBV11-3|TRBJ1-5
TGTGCCAGCAGCTTAGTCTACCAGCCCCAGCATTTT
CASSLVYQPQHF
>.|few|TRBV20-1|TRBJ1-5
TGCAGTGCTAGACCCCCGGGAGTAAATCAGCCCCAGCATTTT
CSARPPGVNQPQHF
>.|.|TRBV12-3/TRBV12-4|TRBJ2-4
TGTGCCAGCAGTTTTAGAGGGGGAAACATTCAGTACTTC
CASSFRGGNIQYF
>TRBD1|.|TRBV23-1|TRBJ2-5
TGCGCCAGCAGTCAATCGTCGCATCGGACAGGGCAAGAGACCCAGTACTTC
CASSQSSHRTGQETQYF
>.|few|TRBV20-1|TRBJ1-1
TGCAGTGCGGGGGACACCATGAACACTGAAGCTTTCTTT
CSAGDTMNTEAFF
>.|.|TRBV14|TRBJ1-1
TGTGCCAGCAGCCAAAAAAGGGGCTATTGGGCTTTCTTT
CASSQKRGYWAFF
>.|many|TRBV20-1|TRBJ1-5
TGCAGTGCCACTGGGGGCAATCAGCCCCAGCATTTT
CSATGGNQPQHF
>.|few|TRBV10-3|TRBJ1-5
TGTGCCATCAGTGAGCAACGGTCTTCTTTTAATCAGCCCCAGCATTTT
CAISEQRSSFNQPQHF
>.|few|TRBV28|TRBJ2-4
TGTGCCAGCAAGGGCCGTCGCCGGATAGCCAAAAACATTCAGTACTTC
CASKGRRRIAKNIQYF
>.|.|TRBV10-3|TRBJ1-3
TGTGCCATCAGTGATCTTGTCCCAGGGAGCCTTACTGGAAACACCATATATTTT
CAISDLVPGSLTGNTIYF
>.|few|TRBV6-2/TRBV6-3|TRBJ1-3
TGTGCCAGCAAAGCGGGGGCCACTGGAAACACCATATATTTT
CASKAGATGNTIYF
>.|few|TRBV20-1|TRBJ2-5
TGCAGTGCTAGAGTCTCCGTCGGGCGGGAGACCCAGTACTTC
CSARVSVGRETQYF
>TRBD2|few|TRBV20-1|TRBJ2-7
TGCAGTGCTAGAGATCGGATTCGGAGAGCGGGAGACACCTACGAGCAGTACTTC
CSARDRIRRAGDTYEQYF
>.|few|TRBV5-6|TRBJ1-1
TGTGCCAGCAGCTTGGCCGAGTGGCTGAACACTGAAGCTTTCTTT
CASSLAEWLNTEAFF
>TRBD1|.|TRBV12-3/TRBV12-4|TRBJ2-3
TGTGCCAGCAGCAGGGACAGGGGGCCAGATACGCAGTATTTT
CASSRDRGPDTQYF
>.|many|TRBV2|TRBJ2-1
TGTGCCAGCAGGCCGGGACCTTACAATGAGCAGTTCTTC
CASRPGPYNEQFF
>.|few|TRBV27|TRBJ2-6
TGTGCCAGCAGTTTCTCTGGCGCTGGGGCCAACGTCCTGACTTTC
CASSFSGAGANVLTF
>TRBD2|few|TRBV20-1|TRBJ2-5
TGCAGTGTCCCACTAGCGGGGGTAAAGACCCAGTACTTC
CSVPLAGVKTQYF
>.|few|TRBV29-1|TRBJ1-5
TGCAGCGTTGATACGGGGCAGGGCCCCAATCAGCCCCAGCATTTT
CSVDTGQGPNQPQHF
>.|.|TRBV6-2/TRBV6-3|TRBJ2-1
TGTGCCAGCAGTCCCCATAGCGCAGAATACAATGAGCAGTTCTTC
CASSPHSAEYNEQFF
>TRBD1|.|TRBV7-9|TRBJ1-1
TGTGCCAGCAGCCCCGGGCAGGGGGCAAGCACTGAAGCTTTCTTT
CASSPGQGASTEAFF
>.|.|TRBV6-2/TRBV6-3|TRBJ2-5
TGTGCCAGCAGCCCGGTGGAAGAGACCCAGTACTTC
CASSPVEETQYF
>TRBD1|few|TRBV24-1|TRBJ2-2
TGTGCCACCAGTCCACAGGGGCCCGGGGAGCTGTTTTTT
CATSPQGPGELFF
>TRBD2|.|TRBV7-2|TRBJ2-2
TGTGCCAGCAGCCGGGGGGGGTCCACCGGGGAGCTGTTTTTT
CASSRGGSTGELFF
>.|many|TRBV28|TRBJ1-2
TGTGCCAGCAGTTTAGTTTCGGGCAGTACCCGATATGGCTACACCTTC
CASSLVSGSTRYGYTF
>.|many|TRBV12-3/TRBV12-4|TRBJ2-7
TGTGCCAGCAGTTTAGACGGGGGAAAAACGCTCGAGCAGTACTTC
CASSLDGGKTLEQYF
>TRBD2|.|TRBV6-1|TRBJ2-5
TGTGCCAGCAGTGAGGGGACTAGCGGAATGAGCCCCCAAGAGACCCAGTACTTC
CASSEGTSGMSPQETQYF
>.|few|TRBV5-1|TRBJ1-2
TGCGCCAGCAGCTTGGACGGTCAGTATGGCTACACCTTC
CASSLDGQYGYTF
>.|.|TRBV3-1|TRBJ2-5
TGTGCCAGCACCAACCGGGACCCTTGGAAACAAGAGACCCAGTACTTC
CASTNRDPWKQETQYF
>.|.|TRBV18|TRBJ2-7
TGTGCCAGCTCACCGAGGGCCGAAAGCTTCTACGAGCAGTACTTC
CASSPRAESFYEQYF
>TRBD1|.|TRBV4-3|TRBJ2-7
TGCGCCAGCAGCCAAGATATGGGACAGAACTACGAGCAGTACTTC
CASSQDMGQNYEQYF
>TRBD2|.|TRBV4-2|TRBJ2-3
TGTGCCAGCAGCCAAGATCCGGCGGGGGGACACACAGATACGCAGTATTTT
CASSQDPAGGHTDTQYF
>TRBD2|few|TRBV11-2|TRBJ2-7
TGTGCCAGCAGCTCCCGACTAGCGGGGGGTATGTACGAGCAGTACTTC
CASSSRLAGGMYEQYF
>.|few|TRBV20-1|TRBJ1-2
TGCAGTGCTAGAGATCACGGCCGGCCTTTGTCCTATGGCTACACCTTC
CSARDHGRPLSYGYTF
>.|few|TRBV30|TRBJ2-1
TGTGCCTGGAGTAGAGGGGGCTCCTACAATGAGCAGTTCTTC
CAWSRGGSYNEQFF
>TRBD2|many|TRBV5-1|TRBJ2-1
TGCGCCAGCAGCTTGGTTACTAGCGGGGGGCTCGGGAATGAGCAGTTCTTC
CASSLVTSGGLGNEQFF